The 13 T cell receptor beta chains reported below all come from one sample, sequenced in a study of blood T cell repertoires in COVID-19. TCRdb keeps only in-frame clones here, not all; method: immunoSEQ multiplex PCR. The sample carries around 250,000 clones, about four fifths recorded once. Material: peripheral blood. The receptors shown here come from a man younger than 40 who had recovered from COVID-19.

The V call is TRBV7-6, the J call TRBJ1-4; 7 bases are a match to TRBD1. The length of the CDR3 is 14 residues. Per the germline V gene, CDR1 is SGHVS and CDR2 is FNYEAQ. Trimming removed 4 bases from V and 8 bases from J; junction bases left unmatched: 7. CDR3 in amino acids: CASSSGTALEKLFF. As DNA, the CDR3 is TGTGCCAGCAGCTCCGGGACAGCCTTGGAAAAACTGTTTTTT.

J is TRBJ1-4 and V is TRBV2; no clear D gene. V dropped 6 bases and J dropped 7 bases, with 15 bases sitting between them. This CDR3 region has 14 residues. Germline lookup yields CDR1 SNHLY and CDR2 FYNNEI. Here the CDR3 DNA reads TGTGCCAGCAGCACGAGCCCACGGGGTGAAAAACTGTTTTTT. This translates into CASSTSPRGEKLFF.

J is TRBJ1-1 and V is TRBV14; TRBD1 aligns across 7 bases. CDR1 and CDR2 from the germline V gene are SGHDN and FVKESK. The J segment lost 10 bases and the V segment lost 3 bases, leaving 17 bases of the junction unmatched. This CDR3 contains 16 residues. The CDR3 DNA reads TGTGCCAGCAGCCAGTCGGGACAGTCCCGCCGATGGGCAGCTTTCTTT. Amino acid sequence: CASSQSGQSRRWAAFF. The whole variable domain, filled in from reference TRBV14 and TRBJ1-1, reads EAGVTQFPSHSVIEKGQTVTLRCDPISGHDNLYWYRRVMGKEIKFLLHFVKESKQDESGMPNNRFLAERTGGTYSTLKVQPAELEDSGVYFCASSQSGQSRRWAAFFGQGTRLTVV.

This clone turned up a few times. For the CDR3, the DNA is TGTGCCAGCAGAGCTAGAGGGTTAGGGGAAAAACTGTTTTTT. Residues: CASRARGLGEKLFF. This sequence joins TRBV6-5 and TRBJ1-4; D is unclear. This CDR3 region has 14 residues. Deletions cut 6 bases from V and 8 bases from J, with 16 bases between. Germline CDR1 MNHEY, CDR2 SVGAGI.

In this sample, this clone turned up once. The rearrangement uses TRBV28 and TRBJ2-2, with D maybe TRBD2 (6 bases). The CDR3 has 16 amino acids. Trimming removed 6 bases at V and 4 bases at J, with 18 bases between. CDR1 and CDR2 (germline): MDHEN, SYDVKM. The CDR3 nucleotides are TGTGCCAGCAGCAGCGACTGGAGGGGCACCACCGGGGAGCTGTTTTTT. Protein sequence: CASSSDWRGTTGELFF.

The V call is TRBV5-5, the J call TRBJ2-7; 10 bases match TRBD1. CDR1 and CDR2 from the germline V gene are SGHKS and YYEKEE (reference sequence). V trimming: 4 bases; J trimming: 6 bases; junction bases outside the gene matches: 7. The CDR3 has 14 amino acids. The CDR3 reads CASSVGQGISEQYV. The CDR3 DNA reads as TGTGCCAGCAGCGTGGGACAGGGGATTAGCGAGCAGTACGTC.

The J gene is TRBJ1-4, the V gene TRBV9, with 7 bases fitting TRBD1. CDR3 length: 15 amino acids. Trimming cost V 0 bases and J 8 bases; bases outside gene matches: 7. Germline V gene data show CDR1 as SGDLS and CDR2 as YYNGEE. In DNA, the CDR3 is TGTGCCAGCAGCGTAGGGGACAGCGGATGGGAAAAACTGTTTTTT. Its protein is CASSVGDSGWEKLFF.

This chain uses TRBV3-1 (or the pseudogene TRBV3-2) with TRBJ1-5; the D gene is possibly TRBD1 (6 bases). The V end lost 4 bases, the J end lost 3 bases, and 37 bases lay between the germline ends. The germline V gene encodes CDR1 LGHDT and CDR2 YNNKEL (reference sequence). The CDR3 loop spans 23 amino acids. CDR3 bases: TGTGCCAGCAGCCTAGATCCCGCTCTAAGGGAGACAGGTAATAGTTATGTCAATCAGCCCCAGCATTTT. The encoded protein is CASSLDPALRETGNSYVNQPQHF.

This clone appeared once. This chain uses TRBV28 with TRBJ2-5; TRBD2 agrees at 11 bases. Germline CDR1 is MDHEN and CDR2 is SYDVKM. Trimming at V came to 6 bases and at J to 5 bases, leaving 5 bases not matched to a gene. This CDR3 region has 14 residues. The CDR3 region is CASRRLAGWETQYF. The CDR3 region has the DNA TGTGCCAGCAGACGACTAGCGGGGTGGGAGACCCAGTACTTC.

V gene TRBV11-1 combines with J gene TRBJ1-2; the D is unclear. CDR3 length: 13 residues. The ends were cut back, 3 bases at V and 3 bases at J, with 8 bases in the middle. CDR1 is SGHAT and CDR2 is FQDESV in the germline V gene (reference sequence). The CDR3 region has the DNA TGTGCCAGCAGCTTGCGACATTACTATGGCTACACCTTC. This encodes CASSLRHYYGYTF.

Note on this clone: The sample contains more than one DNA sequence encoding this CDR3. This chain links TRBV9 with TRBJ2-1; possible D gene TRBD2, 5 bases. The CDR3 runs 15 residues. V lost 2 bases and J 0 bases, leaving 9 bases between the germline ends. Germline assignment: CDR1 SGDLS and CDR2 YYNGEE. In DNA form, the CDR3 reads TGTGCCAGCAGCGTTGCCGGGGACTCCTACAATGAGCAGTTCTTC. Amino acid sequence: CASSVAGDSYNEQFF.

The rearrangement uses TRBV10-3 and TRBJ2-2, with 7 bases matching TRBD1. The CDR3 totals 13 residues. Germline V gene data show CDR1 as ENHRY and CDR2 as SYGVKD. V was pared by 7 bases and J by 5 bases, with 4 bases of the junction left unmatched. CDR3 loop: CAITDRETGELFF. The CDR3 DNA is TGTGCCATCACCGACAGGGAAACCGGGGAGCTGTTTTTT.

This chain links TRBV20-1 with TRBJ1-1; TRBD1 might be the D (5 bases). This CDR3 is built from 11 residues. CDR1 DFQATT and CDR2 SNEGSKA come from the germline V gene (reference sequence). Here the CDR3 DNA reads TGCGTTGGGGCTTGGTACACTGAAGCTTTCTTT. Protein sequence: CVGAWYTEAFF.